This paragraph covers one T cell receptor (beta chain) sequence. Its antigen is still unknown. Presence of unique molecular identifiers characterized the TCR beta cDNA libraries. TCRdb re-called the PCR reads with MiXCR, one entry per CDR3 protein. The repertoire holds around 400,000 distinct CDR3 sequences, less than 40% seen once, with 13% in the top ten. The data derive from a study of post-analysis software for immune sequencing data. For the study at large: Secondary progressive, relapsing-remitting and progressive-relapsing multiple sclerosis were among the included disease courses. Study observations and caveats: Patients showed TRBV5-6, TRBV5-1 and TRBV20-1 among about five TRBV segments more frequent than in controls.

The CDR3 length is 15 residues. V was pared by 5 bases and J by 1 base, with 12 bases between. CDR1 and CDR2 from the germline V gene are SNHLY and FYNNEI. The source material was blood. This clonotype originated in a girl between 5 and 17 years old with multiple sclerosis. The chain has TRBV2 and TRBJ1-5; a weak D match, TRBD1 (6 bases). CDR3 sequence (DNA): TGTGCCAGCAGTCGTAGGGGGGCAAGCAATCAGCCCCAGCATTTT. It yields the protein CASSRRGASNQPQHF. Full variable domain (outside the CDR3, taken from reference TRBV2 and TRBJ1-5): EPEVTQTPSHQVTQMGQEVILRCVPISNHLYFYWYRQILGQKVEFLVSFYNNEISEKSEIFDDQFSVERPDGSNFTLKIRSTKLEDSAMYFCASSRRGASNQPQHFGDGTRLSIL.